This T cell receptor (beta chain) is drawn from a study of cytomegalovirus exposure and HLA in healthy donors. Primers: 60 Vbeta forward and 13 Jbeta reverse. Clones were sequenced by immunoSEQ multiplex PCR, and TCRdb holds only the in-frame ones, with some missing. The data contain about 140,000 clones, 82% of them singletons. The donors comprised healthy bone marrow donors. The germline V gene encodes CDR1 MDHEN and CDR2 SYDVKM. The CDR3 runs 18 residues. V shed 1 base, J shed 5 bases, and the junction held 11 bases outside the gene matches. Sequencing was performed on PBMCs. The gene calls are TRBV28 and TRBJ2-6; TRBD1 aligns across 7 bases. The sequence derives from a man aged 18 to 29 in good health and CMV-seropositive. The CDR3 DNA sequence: TGTGCCAGCAGTTTATCCCCCCTGGACAGGATCAGGGCCAACGTCCTGACTTTC. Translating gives CASSLSPLDRIRANVLTF.